The clone carrying this T cell receptor (beta chain) was found many times. For donors with ophthalmopathy, the disease showed moderate-to-severe activity, reached CAS ≥3 and NOSPECS ≥4, and had lasted under 3 months. Exclusion applied to patients with other autoimmune diseases, uncontrolled infections, pregnancy or lactation. PBMCs were density-gradient isolated from about 9.6 ml fresh blood. CDR1 and CDR2 from the germline V gene are KGHSH and LQKENI. With 4 bases removed from V and 2 bases from J, the gap between germline ends came to 6 bases. The length of the CDR3 is 12 residues. This sample is part of a study of Graves' ophthalmopathy and Graves' hyperthyroidism. Scientists amplified the TCR beta CDR3 regions from RNA transcripts. The workflow started with a first-round RT-PCR run with HTBI primers and then moved on to a second-round multiplex PCR. From the multiplex PCR reads, TCRdb called clonotypes with MiXCR, one entry per CDR3 protein. Counted here are around 400,000 distinct CDR3 sequences, around 20% occurring once; the ten biggest clones make up roughly 1.6%.

The TCR comes from a young woman with Graves' ophthalmopathy. Specimen: peripheral blood. The chain has TRBV18 and TRBJ2-7, with D uncertain. CDR3 in amino acids: CASSLLTYEQYF. The CDR3 bases are TGTGCCAGCTCACTCCTAACCTACGAGCAGTACTTC.